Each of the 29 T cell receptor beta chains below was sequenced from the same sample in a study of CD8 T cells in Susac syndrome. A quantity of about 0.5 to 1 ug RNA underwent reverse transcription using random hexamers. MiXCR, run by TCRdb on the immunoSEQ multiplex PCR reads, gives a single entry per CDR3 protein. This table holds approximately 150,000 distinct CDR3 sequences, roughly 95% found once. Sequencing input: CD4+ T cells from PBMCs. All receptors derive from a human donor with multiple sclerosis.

As DNA, the CDR3 is TGTGCCAGCAGGCAGCGGAACAGCTACGAGCAGTACTTC. Translation gives CASRQRNSYEQYF. V gene TRBV7-2 combines with J gene TRBJ2-7; TRBD2 might be the D (5 bases). The CDR3 is 13 amino acids. V lost 6 bases to trimming and J lost 3 bases, with 12 bases between them. CDR1 and CDR2 from the germline V gene are SGHTA and FQGNSA.

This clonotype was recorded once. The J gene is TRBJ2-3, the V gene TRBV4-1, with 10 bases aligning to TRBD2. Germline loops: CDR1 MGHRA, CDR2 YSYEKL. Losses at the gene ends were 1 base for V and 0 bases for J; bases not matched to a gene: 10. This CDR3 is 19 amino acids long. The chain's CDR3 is CASSQGPPTGLASTDTQYF. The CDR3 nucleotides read TGCGCCAGCAGCCAAGGACCCCCAACGGGACTAGCGAGCACAGATACGCAGTATTTT.

CDR3 in amino acids: CASSPTGGNKQYF. The CDR3 DNA reads TGTGCCAGTAGCCCGACAGGGGGTAACAAGCAGTACTTC. The chain employs TRBV19 and TRBJ2-7; 9 bases line up with TRBD1. J gave up 8 bases and V 6 bases, and 8 bases lay outside the gene matches. Germline V gene lookup returns CDR1 LNHDA and CDR2 SQIVND (reference sequence). The CDR3 loop spans 13 amino acids.

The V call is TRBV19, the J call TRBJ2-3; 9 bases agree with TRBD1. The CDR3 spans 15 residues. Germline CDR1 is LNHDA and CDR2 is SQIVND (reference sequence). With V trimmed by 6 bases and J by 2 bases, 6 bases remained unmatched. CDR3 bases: TGTGCCAGTAGAGACGGGACAGGGTCCACAGATACGCAGTATTTT. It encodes CASRDGTGSTDTQYF. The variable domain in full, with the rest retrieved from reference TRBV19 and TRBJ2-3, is DGGITQSPKYLFRKEGQNVTLSCEQNLNHDAMYWYRQDPGQGLRLIYYSQIVNDFQKGDIAEGYSVSREKKESFPLTVTSAQKNPTAFYLCASRDGTGSTDTQYFGPGTRLTVL.

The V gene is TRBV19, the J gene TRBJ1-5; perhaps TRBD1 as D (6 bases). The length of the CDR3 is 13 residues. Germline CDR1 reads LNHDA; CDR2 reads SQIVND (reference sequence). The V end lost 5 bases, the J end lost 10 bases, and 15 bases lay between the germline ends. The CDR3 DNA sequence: TGTGCCAGTAGTCAAGGGGGACGATCTCCCCAGCATTTT. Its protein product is CASSQGGRSPQHF. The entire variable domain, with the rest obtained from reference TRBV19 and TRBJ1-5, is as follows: DGGITQSPKYLFRKEGQNVTLSCEQNLNHDAMYWYRQDPGQGLRLIYYSQIVNDFQKGDIAEGYSVSREKKESFPLTVTSAQKNPTAFYLCASSQGGRSPQHFGDGTRLSIL.

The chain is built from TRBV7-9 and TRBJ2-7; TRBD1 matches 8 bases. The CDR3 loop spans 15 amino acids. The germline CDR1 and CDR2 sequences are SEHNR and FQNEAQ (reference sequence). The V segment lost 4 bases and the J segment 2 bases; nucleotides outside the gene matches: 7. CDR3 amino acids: CASSYEGTGTYEQYF. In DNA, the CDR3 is TGTGCCAGCAGCTATGAGGGGACAGGTACCTACGAGCAGTACTTC. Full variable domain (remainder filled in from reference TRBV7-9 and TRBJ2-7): DTGVSQNPRHKITKRGQNVTFRCDPISEHNRLYWYRQTLGQGPEFLTYFQNEAQLEKSRLLSDRFSAERPKGSFSTLEIQRTEQGDSAMYLCASSYEGTGTYEQYFGPGTRLTVT.

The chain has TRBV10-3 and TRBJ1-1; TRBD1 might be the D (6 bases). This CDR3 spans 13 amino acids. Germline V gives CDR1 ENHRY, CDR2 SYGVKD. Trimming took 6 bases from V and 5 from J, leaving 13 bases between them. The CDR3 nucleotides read TGTGCCATCAGGGACACAGGGCTGACTGAAGCTTTCTTT. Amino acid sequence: CAIRDTGLTEAFF.

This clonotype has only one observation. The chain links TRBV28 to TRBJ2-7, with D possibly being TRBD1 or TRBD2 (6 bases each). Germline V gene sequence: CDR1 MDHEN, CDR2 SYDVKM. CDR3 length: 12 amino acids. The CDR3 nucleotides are TGTGCTGCGAGGGGGGCCCCCAGCGAGCAGTACTTC. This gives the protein CAARGAPSEQYF.

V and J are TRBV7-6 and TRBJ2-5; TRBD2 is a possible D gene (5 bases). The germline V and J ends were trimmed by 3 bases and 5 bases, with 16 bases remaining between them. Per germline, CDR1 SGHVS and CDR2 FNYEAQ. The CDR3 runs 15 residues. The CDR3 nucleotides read TGTGCCAGCAGCTTTGGACTGCTCGGTCGGGAGACCCAGTACTTC. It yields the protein CASSFGLLGRETQYF. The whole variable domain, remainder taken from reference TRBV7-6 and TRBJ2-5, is GAGVSQSPRYKVTKRGQDVALRCDPISGHVSLYWYRQALGQGPEFLTYFNYEAQQDKSGLPNDRFSAERPEGSISTLTIQRTEQRDSAMYRCASSFGLLGRETQYFGPGTRLLVL.

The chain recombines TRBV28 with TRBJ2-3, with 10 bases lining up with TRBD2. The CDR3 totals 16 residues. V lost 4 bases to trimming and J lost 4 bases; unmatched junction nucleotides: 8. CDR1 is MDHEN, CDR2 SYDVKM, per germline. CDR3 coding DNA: TGTGCCAGCAGTTCCCCTAGCGGGAGAAGCCCAGATACGCAGTATTTT. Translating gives CASSSPSGRSPDTQYF. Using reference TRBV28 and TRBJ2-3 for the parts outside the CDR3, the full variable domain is DVKVTQSSRYLVKRTGEKVFLECVQDMDHENMFWYRQDPGLGLRLIYFSYDVKMKEKGDIPEGYSVSREKKERFSLILESASTNQTSMYLCASSSPSGRSPDTQYFGPGTRLTVL.

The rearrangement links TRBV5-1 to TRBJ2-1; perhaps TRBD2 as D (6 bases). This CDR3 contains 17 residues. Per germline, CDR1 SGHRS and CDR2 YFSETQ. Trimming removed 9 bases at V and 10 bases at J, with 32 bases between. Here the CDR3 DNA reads TGCGCCACCCAACGCGAAGGGGCCGGCGGGAATCTGCGGGAGCAGTTCTTC. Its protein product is CATQREGAGGNLREQFF.

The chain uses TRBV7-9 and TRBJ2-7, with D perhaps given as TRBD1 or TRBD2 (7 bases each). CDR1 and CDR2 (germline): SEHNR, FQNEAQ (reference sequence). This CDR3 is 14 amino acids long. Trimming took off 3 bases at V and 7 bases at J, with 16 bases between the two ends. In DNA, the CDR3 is TGTGCCAGCAGCTTTGAAGACAGGGAGGGTGAGCAGTACTTC. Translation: CASSFEDREGEQYF.

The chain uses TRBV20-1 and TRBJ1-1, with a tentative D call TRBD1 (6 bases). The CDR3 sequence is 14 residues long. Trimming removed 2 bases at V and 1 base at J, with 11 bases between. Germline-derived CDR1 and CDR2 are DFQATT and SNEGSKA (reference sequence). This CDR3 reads CSARIPGQNTEAFF. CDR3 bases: TGCAGTGCTAGAATACCGGGACAGAACACTGAAGCTTTCTTT.

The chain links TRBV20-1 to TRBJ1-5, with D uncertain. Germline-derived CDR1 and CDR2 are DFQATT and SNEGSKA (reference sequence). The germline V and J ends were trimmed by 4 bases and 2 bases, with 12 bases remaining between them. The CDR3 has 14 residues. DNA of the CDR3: TGCAGTGCTAAAAAAGGGATCGGCAATCAGCCCCAGCATTTT. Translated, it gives CSAKKGIGNQPQHF.

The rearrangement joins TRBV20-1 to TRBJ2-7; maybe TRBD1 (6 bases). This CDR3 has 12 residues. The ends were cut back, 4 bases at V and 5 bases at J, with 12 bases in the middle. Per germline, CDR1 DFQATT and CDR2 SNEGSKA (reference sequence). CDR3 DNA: TGCAGTGCTATAGGGACATCTGACGAGCAGTACTTC. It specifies CSAIGTSDEQYF.

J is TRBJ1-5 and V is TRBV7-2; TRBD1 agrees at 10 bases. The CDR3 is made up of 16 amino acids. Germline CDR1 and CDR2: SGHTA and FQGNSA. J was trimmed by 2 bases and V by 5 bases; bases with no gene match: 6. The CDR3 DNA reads TGTGCCAGCAGCGGCCCCGGGACAGGGGGCAATCAGCCCCAGCATTTT. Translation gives CASSGPGTGGNQPQHF.

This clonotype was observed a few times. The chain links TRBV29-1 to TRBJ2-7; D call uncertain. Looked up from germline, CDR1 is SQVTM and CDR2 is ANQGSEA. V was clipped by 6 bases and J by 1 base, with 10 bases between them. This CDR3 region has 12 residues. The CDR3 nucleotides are TGCAGCGTCCAGATAAGATCCTACGAGCAGTACTTC. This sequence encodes CSVQIRSYEQYF.

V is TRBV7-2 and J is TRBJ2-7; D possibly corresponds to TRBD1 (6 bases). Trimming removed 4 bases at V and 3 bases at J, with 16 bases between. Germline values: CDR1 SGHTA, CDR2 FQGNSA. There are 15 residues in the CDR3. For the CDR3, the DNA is TGTGCCAGCAGCTCTTTCCAGGGGTACGGCTACGAGCAGTACTTC. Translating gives CASSSFQGYGYEQYF.

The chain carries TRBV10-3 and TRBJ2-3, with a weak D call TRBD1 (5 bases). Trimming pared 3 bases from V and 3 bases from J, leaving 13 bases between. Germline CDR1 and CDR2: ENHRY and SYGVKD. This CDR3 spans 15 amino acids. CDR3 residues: CAISDRVQETDTQYF. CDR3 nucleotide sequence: TGTGCCATCAGTGATAGGGTACAGGAGACAGATACGCAGTATTTT.

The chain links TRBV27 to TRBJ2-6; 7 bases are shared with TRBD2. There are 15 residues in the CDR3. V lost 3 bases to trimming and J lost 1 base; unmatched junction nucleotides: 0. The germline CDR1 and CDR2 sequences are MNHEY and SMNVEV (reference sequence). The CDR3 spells CASSLGGSGANVLTF. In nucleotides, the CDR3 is TGTGCCAGCAGTTTGGGGGGGTCTGGGGCCAACGTCCTGACTTTC.

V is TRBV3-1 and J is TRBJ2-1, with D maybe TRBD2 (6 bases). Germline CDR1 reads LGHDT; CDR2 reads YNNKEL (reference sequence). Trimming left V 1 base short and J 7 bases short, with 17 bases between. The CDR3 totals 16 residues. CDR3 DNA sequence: TGTGCCAGCAGCCAAGGGCCAGTATTGACTAGGAATGAGCAGTTCTTC. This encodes CASSQGPVLTRNEQFF.

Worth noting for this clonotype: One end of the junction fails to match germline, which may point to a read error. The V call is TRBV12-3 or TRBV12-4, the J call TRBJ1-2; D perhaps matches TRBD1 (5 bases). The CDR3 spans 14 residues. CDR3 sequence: CASSLAGLTASRLF. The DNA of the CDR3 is TGTGCCAGCAGTTTAGCGGGACTGACCGCCTCACGACTCTTC.

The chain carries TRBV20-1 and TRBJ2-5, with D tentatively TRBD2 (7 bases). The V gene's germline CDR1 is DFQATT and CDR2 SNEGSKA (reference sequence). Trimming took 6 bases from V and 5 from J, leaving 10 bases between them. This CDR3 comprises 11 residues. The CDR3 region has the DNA TGCAGTGCAAAGGGGGGGGAGACCCAGTACTTC. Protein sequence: CSAKGGETQYF.

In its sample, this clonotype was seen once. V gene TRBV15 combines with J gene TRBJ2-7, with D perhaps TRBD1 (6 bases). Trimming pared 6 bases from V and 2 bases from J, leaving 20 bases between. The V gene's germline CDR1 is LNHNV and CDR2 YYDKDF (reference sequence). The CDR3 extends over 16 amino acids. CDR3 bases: TGTGCCACCAGTCCTAGGAAGGGGGACGTTGCCTACGAGCAGTACTTC. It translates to CATSPRKGDVAYEQYF. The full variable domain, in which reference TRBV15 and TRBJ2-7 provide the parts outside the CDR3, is DAMVIQNPRYQVTQFGKPVTLSCSQTLNHNVMYWYQQKSSQAPKLLFHYYDKDFNNEADTPDNFQSRRPNTSFCFLDIRSPGLGDTAMYLCATSPRKGDVAYEQYFGPGTRLTVT.

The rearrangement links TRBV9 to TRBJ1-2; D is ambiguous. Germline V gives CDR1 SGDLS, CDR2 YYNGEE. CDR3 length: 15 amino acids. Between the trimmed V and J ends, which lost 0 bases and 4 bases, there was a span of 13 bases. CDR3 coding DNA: TGTGCCAGCAGCGTAGTACCAGGAAACATCTATGGCTACACCTTC. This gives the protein CASSVVPGNIYGYTF.

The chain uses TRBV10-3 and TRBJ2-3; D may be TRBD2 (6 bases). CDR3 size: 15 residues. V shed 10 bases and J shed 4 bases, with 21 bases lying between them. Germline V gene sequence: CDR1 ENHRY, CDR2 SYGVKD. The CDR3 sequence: CATTTSPSGPDTQYF. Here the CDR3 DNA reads TGTGCCACCACCACTAGCCCCTCGGGCCCAGATACGCAGTATTTT.

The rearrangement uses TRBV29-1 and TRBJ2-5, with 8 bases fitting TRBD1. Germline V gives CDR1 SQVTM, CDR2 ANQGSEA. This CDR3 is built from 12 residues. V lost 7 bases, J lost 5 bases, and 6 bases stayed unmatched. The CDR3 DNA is TGCAGCGCACAGGGGGTTGGGGAGACCCAGTACTTC. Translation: CSAQGVGETQYF.

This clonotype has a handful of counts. CDR3: CASSFDNRGGGTNEKLFF. The CDR3 DNA follows: TGTGCCAGCAGCTTCGACAACAGGGGAGGGGGCACTAATGAAAAACTGTTTTTT. The chain employs TRBV7-2 and TRBJ1-4, with 7 bases that match TRBD1. This CDR3 spans 18 amino acids. CDR1 SGHTA and CDR2 FQGNSA come from the germline V gene. Trimming took 3 bases from V and 2 from J; bases not matched to a gene: 12.

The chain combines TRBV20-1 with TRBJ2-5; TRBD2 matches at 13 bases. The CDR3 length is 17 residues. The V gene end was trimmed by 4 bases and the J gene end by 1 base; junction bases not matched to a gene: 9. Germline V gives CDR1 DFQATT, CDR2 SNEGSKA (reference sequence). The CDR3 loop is CSAIRLAGGLPQETQYF. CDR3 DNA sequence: TGCAGTGCTATAAGACTAGCGGGGGGCCTACCCCAAGAGACCCAGTACTTC.